This T cell receptor (beta chain) was observed in a study of blood T cell repertoires in COVID-19. Study background: T cells, B-cell-depleted T cells, or PBMCs provided the cDNA or gDNA that served as material.

The CDR3 has 13 residues. Per germline, CDR1 LNHDA and CDR2 SQIVND (reference sequence). Germline trimming cut 5 bases from V and 7 bases from J; bases unmatched to any gene: 4. In its sample, this clone was seen a few times. The method was immunoSEQ multiplex PCR; TCRdb's version includes in-frame clones alone and lacks a portion of them. The sample includes about 180,000 clones, about 82% of them seen just once. Sequenced: PBMCs or T cells enriched from blood (not recorded which). This receptor was taken from a woman aged 25 to 45 who had recovered from COVID-19. The V and J genes are TRBV19 and TRBJ2-2; 7 bases match TRBD2. CDR3 sequence reads: CASSRREGGELFF. In DNA form, the CDR3 reads TGTGCCAGTAGTCGCAGGGAGGGCGGGGAGCTGTTTTTT.